One sample yielded the 24 T cell receptor beta chains listed below, sequenced in a study of shared clonotypes between healthy human individuals. The protocol was immunoSEQ multiplex PCR, while the TCRdb copy is restricted to in-frame clones and leaves out a portion. Among hundreds of thousands of clones, around two thirds were seen once, and the ten largest hold about 1.7%. Sequenced material: memory CD4+ T cells sorted from blood. Stated subset: CD45RA-negative fraction. These receptors originate from a woman in her thirties in good health.

This chain connects TRBV4-2 to TRBJ1-5, with D tentatively TRBD1 (5 bases). This CDR3 contains 15 residues. Trimming removed 1 base from V and 2 bases from J, with 9 bases in between. Germline-derived CDR1 and CDR2 are LGHNA and YNFKEQ. CDR3 nucleotide sequence: TGTGCCAGCAGCCAAGCATGGGGACGCAATCAGCCCCAGCATTTT. As protein: CASSQAWGRNQPQHF.

The chain couples TRBV2 to TRBJ1-1, with D unresolved. The CDR3 has 13 amino acids. In germline, CDR1 is SNHLY, CDR2 FYNNEI. V lost 5 bases to trimming and J lost 1 base, with 8 bases between them. The CDR3 loop reads CASSFDRNTEAFF. Here the CDR3 DNA reads TGTGCCAGCAGTTTCGACCGGAACACTGAAGCTTTCTTT.

This chain uses TRBV6-1 with TRBJ1-5; 8 bases match TRBD1. The CDR3 consists of 17 residues. The V gene's germline CDR1 is MNHNS and CDR2 SASEGT. Trimming cost V 3 bases and J 2 bases; bases outside gene matches: 9. The CDR3: CASSERGDRPGNQPQHF. CDR3 coding DNA: TGTGCCAGCAGTGAGAGGGGGGACAGGCCGGGCAATCAGCCCCAGCATTTT.

The gene calls are TRBV27 and TRBJ1-4; 9 nucleotides match TRBD1. The CDR3 spans 13 residues. V shed 8 bases, J shed 8 bases, and the junction held 6 bases outside the gene matches. The germline V gene has CDR1 MNHEY and CDR2 SMNVEV (reference sequence). The CDR3 reads CASRRQGVEKLFF. The CDR3 region has the DNA TGTGCCAGCCGACGACAGGGGGTAGAAAAACTGTTTTTT.

The V call is TRBV19, the J call TRBJ1-4; D unclear. This CDR3 is built from 14 residues. Germline-derived CDR1 and CDR2 are LNHDA and SQIVND (reference sequence). Between the trimmed V and J ends, which lost 3 bases and 5 bases, there was a span of 10 bases. The CDR3: CASSISGRNEKLFF. As DNA, the CDR3 is TGTGCCAGTAGTATTTCGGGCAGGAATGAAAAACTGTTTTTT.

This chain links TRBV27 with TRBJ2-3; 8 bases map to TRBD1. CDR3 length: 16 residues. In germline, CDR1 is MNHEY, CDR2 SMNVEV (reference sequence). V lost 6 bases, J lost 2 bases, and 10 bases stayed unmatched. The CDR3 region has the DNA TGTGCCAGCAGCCCCGGGCTCAGGGGGCCCACAGATACGCAGTATTTT. Its protein is CASSPGLRGPTDTQYF.

The genes are TRBV7-2 and TRBJ1-1; 7 positions agree with TRBD1. Germline V gene data show CDR1 as SGHTA and CDR2 as FQGNSA. With V trimmed by 3 bases and J by 5 bases, 9 bases remained unmatched. The CDR3 loop spans 15 amino acids. CDR3 bases: TGTGCCAGCAGCTTGGCCGGGACAGAAGGTACTGAAGCTTTCTTT. It yields the protein CASSLAGTEGTEAFF.

V gene TRBV2 combines with J gene TRBJ2-1, with D tentatively TRBD1 (5 bases). This CDR3 is 14 amino acids long. Trimming left V 6 bases short and J 2 bases short, with 11 bases between. Germline V gene data show CDR1 as SNHLY and CDR2 as FYNNEI. CDR3 coding DNA: TGTGCCAGCAGCTCCTTACAGGCCTACAATGAGCAGTTCTTC. Protein sequence: CASSSLQAYNEQFF.

Many counts were recorded for this clone. The chain recombines TRBV5-1 with TRBJ2-5; possibly TRBD1 for D (7 bases). Deletions cut 0 bases from V and 5 bases from J, with 14 bases between. This CDR3 has 15 amino acids. Germline assignment: CDR1 SGHRS and CDR2 YFSETQ. CDR3 bases: TGCGCCAGCAGCTTGGGACAGGGAGGTGTGGAGACCCAGTACTTC. This gives the protein CASSLGQGGVETQYF.

The rearrangement uses TRBV5-5 and TRBJ2-3; D remains ambiguous. CDR1 and CDR2 (germline): SGHKS, YYEKEE (reference sequence). CDR3 length equals 17 residues. The V gene lost 4 bases and the J gene lost 2 bases, with 20 bases spanning the gap. CDR3 bases: TGTGCCAGCAGCGCGAAGGTTGGAGCCTTACACACAGATACGCAGTATTTT. This codes for CASSAKVGALHTDTQYF.

The V call is TRBV11-2, the J call TRBJ1-2; D unresolved. Trimming removed 5 bases at V and 2 bases at J, with 15 bases between. The V gene's germline CDR1 is SGHAT and CDR2 FQNNGV. The CDR3 loop spans 15 amino acids. The CDR3 is CASSSTRGRNYGYTF. CDR3 sequence (DNA): TGTGCCAGCAGCAGTACGCGGGGTCGGAACTATGGCTACACCTTC.

The count of this clone is one. V gene TRBV4-1 combines with J gene TRBJ2-4; 15 bases fit TRBD2. The CDR3 consists of 21 residues. V was pared by 0 bases and J by 2 bases, with 11 bases of the junction left unmatched. Germline-derived CDR1 and CDR2 are MGHRA and YSYEKL. CDR3 in amino acids: CASSQDRGTSGRSLTKNIQYF. As DNA, the CDR3 is TGCGCCAGCAGCCAAGATCGCGGGACTAGCGGGAGGTCGTTAACCAAAAACATTCAGTACTTC.

This rearrangement joins TRBV4-1 to TRBJ1-4; possibly TRBD1 for D (6 bases). Trimming shortened V by 0 bases and J by 7 bases, and 21 bases separated the two germline ends. Per germline, CDR1 MGHRA and CDR2 YSYEKL. The CDR3 extends over 18 amino acids. This chain's CDR3 is CASSQEDQGAQGTEKLFF. CDR3 nucleotide sequence: TGCGCCAGCAGCCAAGAAGACCAAGGGGCACAGGGTACTGAAAAACTGTTTTTT.

V gene TRBV6-1 combines with J gene TRBJ2-1, with a weak D call TRBD2 (6 bases). With 2 bases removed from V and 6 bases from J, the gap between germline ends came to 14 bases. The CDR3 loop spans 15 amino acids. Germline V lookup: CDR1 MNHNS, CDR2 SASEGT. The CDR3 protein is CASSESRGGTNEQFF. The CDR3 nucleotides read TGTGCCAGCAGTGAAAGTAGGGGCGGGACCAATGAGCAGTTCTTC.

The V and J genes are TRBV28 and TRBJ1-5; 7 nucleotides agree with TRBD1. The CDR3 has 16 amino acids. Trimming removed 6 bases from V and 5 bases from J; junction bases left unmatched: 13. CDR1 and CDR2 (germline): MDHEN, SYDVKM. The CDR3 is CASRLETGRMYQPQHF. In DNA form, the CDR3 reads TGTGCCAGCAGATTAGAGACAGGGCGGATGTATCAGCCCCAGCATTTT.

The CDR3 DNA reads as TGTGCCAGTAGCTCCAGACAGGGGCCATCCTACGAGCAGTACTTC. Its protein is CASSSRQGPSYEQYF. V is TRBV19 and J is TRBJ2-7, with 8 bases fitting TRBD1. Germline trimming cut 6 bases from V and 1 base from J; bases unmatched to any gene: 8. Germline values: CDR1 LNHDA, CDR2 SQIVND (reference sequence). The CDR3 contains 15 residues. The whole variable domain, remainder taken from reference TRBV19 and TRBJ2-7, is DGGITQSPKYLFRKEGQNVTLSCEQNLNHDAMYWYRQDPGQGLRLIYYSQIVNDFQKGDIAEGYSVSREKKESFPLTVTSAQKNPTAFYLCASSSRQGPSYEQYFGPGTRLTVT.

The chain recombines TRBV7-9 with TRBJ2-1; possible D gene TRBD2, 5 bases. Trimming stripped 8 bases from V and 6 bases from J, with 20 bases between. From germline, CDR1 is SEHNR and CDR2 FQNEAQ (reference sequence). There are 15 residues in the CDR3. This CDR3 is CASRGGKASINEQFF. DNA for the CDR3: TGTGCCAGCCGGGGTGGGAAGGCCTCCATCAATGAGCAGTTCTTC.

The chain combines TRBV7-9 with TRBJ2-7; D gene unclear. V gave up 5 bases and J gave up 2 bases, with 10 bases separating them. CDR1 and CDR2 (germline): SEHNR, FQNEAQ (reference sequence). The CDR3 runs to 13 residues. The CDR3 sequence is CASSPLAAYEQYF. The CDR3 DNA reads as TGTGCCAGCAGCCCGTTAGCAGCCTACGAGCAGTACTTC.

V and J are TRBV5-4 and TRBJ2-2; D ambiguous. The V gene's germline CDR1 is SGHNT and CDR2 YYREEE (reference sequence). The V and J ends lost 0 bases and 2 bases respectively, with 8 bases between them. This CDR3 is 15 amino acids long. The CDR3 loop reads CASSLVSSNTGELFF. The CDR3 DNA is TGTGCCAGCAGCTTGGTGTCTAGTAACACCGGGGAGCTGTTTTTT.

V gene TRBV11-3 combines with J gene TRBJ2-7; D gene unclear. Germline V gives CDR1 SGHNT, CDR2 YENEEA. The CDR3 has 15 residues. V was cut by 0 bases and J by 4 bases, with 13 bases left in between. CDR3 coding DNA: TGTGCCAGCAGCTTAGAACCCTATCCGGAGTACGAGCAGTACTTC. Its translation is CASSLEPYPEYEQYF.

Points on this clone: The DNA is left out, because the CDR3 cannot be placed on it with certainty; the CDR3 is given as TCRdb lists it. The sample has other DNA sequences that encode this CDR3 too. The V gene is TRBV28, the J gene TRBJ2-3; TRBD2, as called in the table, went unchecked against the DNA. The CDR3 extends over 13 residues, inclusive of both ends. Germline V gene data show CDR1 as MDHEN and CDR2 as SYDVKM. CDR3 in amino acids: CASSSSSTDTQYF.

The chain recombines TRBV2 with TRBJ2-3; weak D call: TRBD1 (6 bases). Germline V gene data show CDR1 as SNHLY and CDR2 as FYNNEI. Trimming left V 8 bases short and J 4 bases short, with 25 bases between. The length of the CDR3 is 17 residues. Here the CDR3 reads CASGSRTESQGPDTQYF. In DNA, the CDR3 is TGTGCCAGCGGCTCGAGGACAGAAAGCCAAGGCCCAGATACGCAGTATTTT.

This chain connects TRBV9 to TRBJ1-1; D not resolved. Trimming removed 0 bases at V and 4 bases at J, with 13 bases between. Germline V gene sequence: CDR1 SGDLS, CDR2 YYNGEE. The length of the CDR3 is 15 residues. This CDR3 is CASSVAPAGTTEAFF. The DNA of the CDR3 is TGTGCCAGCAGCGTAGCACCAGCAGGAACCACTGAAGCTTTCTTT.

With respect to this clone: The same CDR3 arises from other DNA sequences in this sample as well. This chain links TRBV2 with TRBJ2-1; the D gene is possibly TRBD1 (6 bases). CDR3 length: 14 residues. The ends were cut back, 4 bases at V and 2 bases at J, with 9 bases in the middle. Germline CDR1 reads SNHLY; CDR2 reads FYNNEI. The CDR3 nucleotides read TGTGCCAGCAGTGTGACAGGACCCTACAATGAGCAGTTCTTC. Protein sequence: CASSVTGPYNEQFF.